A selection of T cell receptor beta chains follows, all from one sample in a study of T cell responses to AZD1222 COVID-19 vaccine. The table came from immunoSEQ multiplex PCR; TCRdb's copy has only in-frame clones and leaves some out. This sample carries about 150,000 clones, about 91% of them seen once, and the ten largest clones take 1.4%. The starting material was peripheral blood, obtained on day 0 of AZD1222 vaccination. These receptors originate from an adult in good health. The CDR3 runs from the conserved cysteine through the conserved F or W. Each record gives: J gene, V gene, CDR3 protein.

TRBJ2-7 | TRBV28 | CASSLRGLYEQYF
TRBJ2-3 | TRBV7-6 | CASSLPPRSDTQYF
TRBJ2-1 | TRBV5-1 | CASSFPSTQGSSYNEQFF
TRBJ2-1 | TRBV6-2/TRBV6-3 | CASRPNLNNEQFF
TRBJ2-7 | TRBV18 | CASSPSQGYEQYF
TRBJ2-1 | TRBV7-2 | CASSQINPSSGGAGEQFF
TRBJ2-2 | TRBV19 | CASSMYQAGAYTGELFF
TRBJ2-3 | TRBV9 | CASSGTWDHTDTQYF
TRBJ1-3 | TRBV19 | CASIGQDGAFGNTIYF
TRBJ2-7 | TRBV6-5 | CASSYSGGTGVYEQYF
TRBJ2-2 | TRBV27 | CASSSRWTSGNTGELFF
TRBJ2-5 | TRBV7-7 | CASSSGRYQETQYF
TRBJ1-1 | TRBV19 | CASSTQGVRNTEAFF
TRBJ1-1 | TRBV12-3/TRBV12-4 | CASSLVRGARAFF
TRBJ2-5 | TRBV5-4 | CASSPGTVQETQYF
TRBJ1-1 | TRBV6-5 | CASSYRPGIGNTEAFF
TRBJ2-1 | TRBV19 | CASSSRTSSYNEQFF
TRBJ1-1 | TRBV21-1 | CASRDRARNTEAFF
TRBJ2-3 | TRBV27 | CASSLGEMDADTQYF
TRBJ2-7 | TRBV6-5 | CASSDSSGGAYEQYF
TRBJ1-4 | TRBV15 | CATSSHDSELFF
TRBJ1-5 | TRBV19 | CASSISGGKQPQHF
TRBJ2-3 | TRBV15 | CATSRKGQGEDTQYF
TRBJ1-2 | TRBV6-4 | CASNGGQGSGYTF
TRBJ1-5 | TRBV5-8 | CASSLEGARDQPQHF
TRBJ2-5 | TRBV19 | CASSIGQGTQETQYF
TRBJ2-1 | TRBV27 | CASSFGLGEQFF
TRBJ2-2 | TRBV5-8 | CASSSILAGDPGELFF
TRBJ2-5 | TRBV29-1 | CSVSLAGAPGETQYF
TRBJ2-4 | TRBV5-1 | CASSALPEVLAKNIQYF
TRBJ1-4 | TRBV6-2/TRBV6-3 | CASSVTGESEKLFF
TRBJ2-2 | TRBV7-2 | CASSYTGIGELFF
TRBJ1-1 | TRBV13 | CASSLGRRTEAFF
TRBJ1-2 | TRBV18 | CASSPFGWQDTNYGYTF
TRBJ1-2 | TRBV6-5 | CASSFLGPSVSYGYTF
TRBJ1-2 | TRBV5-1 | CASSPERNYGYTF
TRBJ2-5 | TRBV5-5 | CASSLLGQGVQETQYF
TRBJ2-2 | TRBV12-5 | CASGFPGGENTGELFF
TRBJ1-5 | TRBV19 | CASSFQGYNQPQHF
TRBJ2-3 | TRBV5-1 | CASSLTGMNTDTQYF
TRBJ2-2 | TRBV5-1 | CASSPHEELFF
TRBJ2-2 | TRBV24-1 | CATSDLRGGSRSGELFF
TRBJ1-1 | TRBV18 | CASSPAEWGGTEAFF
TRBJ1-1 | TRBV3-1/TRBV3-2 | CASSQEGRNTEAFF